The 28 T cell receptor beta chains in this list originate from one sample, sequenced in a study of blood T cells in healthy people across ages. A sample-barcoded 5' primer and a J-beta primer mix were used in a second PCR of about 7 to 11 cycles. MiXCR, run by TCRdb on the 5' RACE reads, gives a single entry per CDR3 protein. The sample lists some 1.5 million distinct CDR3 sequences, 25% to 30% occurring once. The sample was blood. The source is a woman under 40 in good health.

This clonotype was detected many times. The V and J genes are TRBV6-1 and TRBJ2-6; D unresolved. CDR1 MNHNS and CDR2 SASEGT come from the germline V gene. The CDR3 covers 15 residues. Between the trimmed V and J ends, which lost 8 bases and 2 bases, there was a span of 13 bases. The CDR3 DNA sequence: TGTGCCAGCTTTAATGGCGAGGCTGGGGCCAACGTCCTGACTTTC. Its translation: CASFNGEAGANVLTF.

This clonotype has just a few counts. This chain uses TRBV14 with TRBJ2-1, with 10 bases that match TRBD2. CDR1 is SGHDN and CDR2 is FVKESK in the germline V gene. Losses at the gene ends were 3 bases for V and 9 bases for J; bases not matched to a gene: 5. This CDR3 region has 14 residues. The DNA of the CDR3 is TGTGCCAGCAGCCAGCTAGCGGGAGCGGGTGAGCAGTTCTTC. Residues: CASSQLAGAGEQFF. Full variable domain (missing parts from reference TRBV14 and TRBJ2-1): EAGVTQFPSHSVIEKGQTVTLRCDPISGHDNLYWYRRVMGKEIKFLLHFVKESKQDESGMPNNRFLAERTGGTYSTLKVQPAELEDSGVYFCASSQLAGAGEQFFGPGTRLTVL.

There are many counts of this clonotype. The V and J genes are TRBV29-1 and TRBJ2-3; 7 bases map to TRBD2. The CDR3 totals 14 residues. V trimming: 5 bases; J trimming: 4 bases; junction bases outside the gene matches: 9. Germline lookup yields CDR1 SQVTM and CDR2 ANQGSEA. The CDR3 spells CSVLSVGGPDTQYF. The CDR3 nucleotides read TGCAGCGTTCTGTCCGTGGGAGGGCCAGATACGCAGTATTTT.

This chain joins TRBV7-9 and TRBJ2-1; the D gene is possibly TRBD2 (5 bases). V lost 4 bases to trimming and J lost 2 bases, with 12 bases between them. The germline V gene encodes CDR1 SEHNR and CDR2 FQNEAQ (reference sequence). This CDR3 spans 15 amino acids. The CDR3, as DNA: TGTGCCAGCAGCTCAGGACTGCAGACCTACAATGAGCAGTTCTTC. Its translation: CASSSGLQTYNEQFF.

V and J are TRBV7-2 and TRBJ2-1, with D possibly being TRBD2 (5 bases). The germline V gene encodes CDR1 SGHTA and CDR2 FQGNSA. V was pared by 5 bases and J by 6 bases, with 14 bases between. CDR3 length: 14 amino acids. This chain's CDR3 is CASSAGTGCNEQFF. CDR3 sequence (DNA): TGTGCCAGCAGCGCGGGTACGGGATGCAATGAGCAGTTCTTC.

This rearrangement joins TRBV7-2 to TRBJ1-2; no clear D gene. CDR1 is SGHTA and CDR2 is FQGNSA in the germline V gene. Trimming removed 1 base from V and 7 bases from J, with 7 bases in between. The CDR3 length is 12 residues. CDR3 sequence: CASSLEVTGYTF. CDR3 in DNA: TGTGCCAGCAGCTTAGAGGTTACTGGCTACACCTTC.

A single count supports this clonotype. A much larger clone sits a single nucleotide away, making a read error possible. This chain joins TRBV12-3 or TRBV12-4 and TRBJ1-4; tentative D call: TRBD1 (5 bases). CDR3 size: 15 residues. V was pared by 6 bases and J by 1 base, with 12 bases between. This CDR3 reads CASRDSLGTNEKLFF. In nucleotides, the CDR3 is TGTGCCAGCAGAGACAGCTTGGGAACTAATGAAAAACTGTTTTTT.

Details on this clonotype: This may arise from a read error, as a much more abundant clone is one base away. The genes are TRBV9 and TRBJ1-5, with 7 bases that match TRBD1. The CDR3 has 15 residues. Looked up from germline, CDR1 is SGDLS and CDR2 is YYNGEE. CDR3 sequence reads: CASRPTGRSNRPQHF. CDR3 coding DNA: TGTGCCAGCAGACCGACAGGGCGGAGCAATCGGCCCCAGCATTTT.

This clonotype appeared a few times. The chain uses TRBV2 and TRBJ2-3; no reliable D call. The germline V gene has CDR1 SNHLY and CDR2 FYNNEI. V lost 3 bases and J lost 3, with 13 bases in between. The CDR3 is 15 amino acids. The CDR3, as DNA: TGTGCCAGCAGTGAGTTGCCAATTCTTACAGATACGCAGTATTTT. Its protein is CASSELPILTDTQYF.

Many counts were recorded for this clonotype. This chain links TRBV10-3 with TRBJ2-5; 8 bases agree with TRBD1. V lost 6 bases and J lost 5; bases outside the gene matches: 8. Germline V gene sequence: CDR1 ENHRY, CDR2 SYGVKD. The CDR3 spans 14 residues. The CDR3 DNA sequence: TGTGCCATCAGGTCAGGGGGCTCTGAGGAGACCCAGTACTTC. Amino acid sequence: CAIRSGGSEETQYF.

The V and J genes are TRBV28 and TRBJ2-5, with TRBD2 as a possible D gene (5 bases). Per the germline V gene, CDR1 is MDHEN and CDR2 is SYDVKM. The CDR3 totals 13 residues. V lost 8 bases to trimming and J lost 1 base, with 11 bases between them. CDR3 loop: CASGGRIQETQYF. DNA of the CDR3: TGTGCCAGCGGAGGACGTATCCAAGAGACCCAGTACTTC. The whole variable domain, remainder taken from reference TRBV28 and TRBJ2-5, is DVKVTQSSRYLVKRTGEKVFLECVQDMDHENMFWYRQDPGLGLRLIYFSYDVKMKEKGDIPEGYSVSREKKERFSLILESASTNQTSMYLCASGGRIQETQYFGPGTRLLVL.

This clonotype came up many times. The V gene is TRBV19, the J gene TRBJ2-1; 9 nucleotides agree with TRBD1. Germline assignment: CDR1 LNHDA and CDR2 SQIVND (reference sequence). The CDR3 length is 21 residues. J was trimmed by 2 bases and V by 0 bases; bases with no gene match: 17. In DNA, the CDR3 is TGTGCCAGTAGTATAGATCGAGGGGGACAGGGCCTCTCTAGAGCCTACAATGAGCAGTTCTTC. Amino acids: CASSIDRGGQGLSRAYNEQFF. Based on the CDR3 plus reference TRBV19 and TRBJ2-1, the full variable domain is DGGITQSPKYLFRKEGQNVTLSCEQNLNHDAMYWYRQDPGQGLRLIYYSQIVNDFQKGDIAEGYSVSREKKESFPLTVTSAQKNPTAFYLCASSIDRGGQGLSRAYNEQFFGPGTRLTVL.

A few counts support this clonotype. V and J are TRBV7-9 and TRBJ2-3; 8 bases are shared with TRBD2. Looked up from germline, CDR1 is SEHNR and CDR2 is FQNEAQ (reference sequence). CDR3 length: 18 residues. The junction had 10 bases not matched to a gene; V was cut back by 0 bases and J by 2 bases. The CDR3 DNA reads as TGTGCCAGCAGCTTAGCCCTTAGCGGGATTGGTGACACAGATACGCAGTATTTT. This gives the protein CASSLALSGIGDTDTQYF.

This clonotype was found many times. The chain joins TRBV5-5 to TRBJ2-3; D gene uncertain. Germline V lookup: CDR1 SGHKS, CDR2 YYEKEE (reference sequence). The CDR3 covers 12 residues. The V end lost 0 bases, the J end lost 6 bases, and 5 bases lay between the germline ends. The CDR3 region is CASSLDADTQYF. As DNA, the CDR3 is TGTGCCAGCAGCTTGGATGCGGATACGCAGTATTTT.

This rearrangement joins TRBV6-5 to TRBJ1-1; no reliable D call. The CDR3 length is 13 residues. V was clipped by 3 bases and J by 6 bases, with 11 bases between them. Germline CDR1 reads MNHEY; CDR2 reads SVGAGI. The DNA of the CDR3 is TGTGCCAGCAGTTATGCGTCCGGGTCTGAAGCTTTCTTT. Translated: CASSYASGSEAFF.

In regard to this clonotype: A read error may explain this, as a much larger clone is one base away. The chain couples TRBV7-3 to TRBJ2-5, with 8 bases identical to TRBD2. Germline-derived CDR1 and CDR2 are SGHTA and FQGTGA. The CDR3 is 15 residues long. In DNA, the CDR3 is TGTTCCAGCAGCCCAGAGGGACTAGTGGAAGAGACCCAGTACTTC. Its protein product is CSSSPEGLVEETQYF.

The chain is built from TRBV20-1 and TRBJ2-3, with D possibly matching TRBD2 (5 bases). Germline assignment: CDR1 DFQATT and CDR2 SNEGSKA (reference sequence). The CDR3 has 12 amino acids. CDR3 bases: TGCAGCGCCCACGGGGTCACAGATACGCAGTATTTT. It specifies CSAHGVTDTQYF.

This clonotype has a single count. The CDR3: CASSRGGDYNEQYF. The DNA for the CDR3 is TGTGCCAGCTCCCGGGGCGGGGATTACAATGAGCAGTACTTC. The rearrangement uses TRBV11-2 and TRBJ2-1; D is possibly TRBD2 (6 bases). The DNA end is more similar to TRBJ2-7, so the J call may be wrong. The CDR3 spans 14 residues. Germline V CDR1 and CDR2: SGHAT, FQNNGV.

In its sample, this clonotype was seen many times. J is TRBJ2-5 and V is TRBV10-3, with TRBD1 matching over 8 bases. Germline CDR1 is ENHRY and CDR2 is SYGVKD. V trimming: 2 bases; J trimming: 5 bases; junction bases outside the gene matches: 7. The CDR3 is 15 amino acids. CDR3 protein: CAISELQGAGETQYF. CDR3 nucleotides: TGTGCCATCAGTGAGCTGCAGGGGGCCGGGGAGACCCAGTACTTC.

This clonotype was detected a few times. The CDR3 loop reads CASSLTLRESQPQHF. The CDR3 nucleotides are TGTGCCAGCAGTTTGACCCTGCGGGAGAGTCAGCCCCAGCATTTT. The chain combines TRBV12-3 or TRBV12-4 with TRBJ1-5; D is unresolved. This CDR3 has 15 residues. V shed 3 bases and J shed 6 bases, with 15 bases lying between them.

The CDR3: CSAQWTSGRNNEQYF. CDR3 in DNA: TGCAGTGCTCAATGGACTAGCGGGAGGAACAATGAGCAGTACTTC. The rearrangement joins TRBV20-1 to TRBJ2-1; 14 bases match TRBD2. The tail of the sequence fits TRBJ2-7 better, so the J call may be wrong. Germline V lookup: CDR1 DFQATT, CDR2 SNEGSKA (reference sequence). The CDR3 spans 15 residues.

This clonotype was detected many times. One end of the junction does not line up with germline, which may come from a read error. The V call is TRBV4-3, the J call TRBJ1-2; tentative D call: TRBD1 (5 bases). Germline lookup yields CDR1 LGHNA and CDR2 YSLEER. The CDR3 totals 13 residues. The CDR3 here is CASSPDNNYGYTF. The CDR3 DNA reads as TGTGCCAGCTCACCGGACAATAACTATGGCTACACCTTC.

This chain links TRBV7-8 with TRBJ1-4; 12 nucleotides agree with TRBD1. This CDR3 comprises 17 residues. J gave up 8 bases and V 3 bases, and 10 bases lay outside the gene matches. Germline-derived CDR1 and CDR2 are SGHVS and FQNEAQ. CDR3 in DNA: TGTGCCAGCAGCTTGGCGGGACAGGGGGCGAAAAGAGAAAAACTGTTTTTT. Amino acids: CASSLAGQGAKREKLFF.

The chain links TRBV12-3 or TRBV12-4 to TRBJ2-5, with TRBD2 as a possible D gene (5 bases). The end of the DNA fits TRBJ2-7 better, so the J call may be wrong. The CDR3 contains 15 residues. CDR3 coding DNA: TGTGCCAGCAGTTTATTCGGACTGATTGACTACGAGCAGTACTTC. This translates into CASSLFGLIDYEQYF.

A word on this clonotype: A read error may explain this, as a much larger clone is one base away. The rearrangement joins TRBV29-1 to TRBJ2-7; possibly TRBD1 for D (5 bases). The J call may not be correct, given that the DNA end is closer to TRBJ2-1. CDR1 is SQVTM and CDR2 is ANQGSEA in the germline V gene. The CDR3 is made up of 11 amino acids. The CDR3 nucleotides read TGCGGCGTTGAGACAGCTCCTCAGCAGTTCTTC. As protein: CGVETAPQQFF.

As DNA, the CDR3 is TGTGCCAGCGGGAGCGGAGGGACTCAAAACACCGGGGAGCTGTTTTTT. Encoded protein: CASGSGGTQNTGELFF. The chain has TRBV9 and TRBJ2-2; D might be TRBD2 (6 bases). This CDR3 is 16 amino acids long. Germline V gene sequence: CDR1 SGDLS, CDR2 YYNGEE. V was trimmed by 7 bases and J by 2 bases, leaving 18 bases between them.

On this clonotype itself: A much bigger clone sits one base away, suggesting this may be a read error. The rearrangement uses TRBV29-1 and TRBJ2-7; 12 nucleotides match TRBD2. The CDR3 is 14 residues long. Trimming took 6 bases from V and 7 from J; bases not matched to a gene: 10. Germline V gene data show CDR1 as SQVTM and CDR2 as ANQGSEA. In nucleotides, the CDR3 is TGCAGCGTCGCGACTAGCGGGAGTTTAAATGAGCAGTACTTC. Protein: CSVATSGSLNEQYF.

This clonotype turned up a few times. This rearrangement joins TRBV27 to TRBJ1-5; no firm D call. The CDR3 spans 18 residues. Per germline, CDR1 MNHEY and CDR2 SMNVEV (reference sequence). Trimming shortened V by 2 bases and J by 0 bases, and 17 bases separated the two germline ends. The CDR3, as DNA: TGTGCCAGCAGTTTAGTGGGCCTCAAGGCCTTTAGCAATCAGCCCCAGCATTTT. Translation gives CASSLVGLKAFSNQPQHF.